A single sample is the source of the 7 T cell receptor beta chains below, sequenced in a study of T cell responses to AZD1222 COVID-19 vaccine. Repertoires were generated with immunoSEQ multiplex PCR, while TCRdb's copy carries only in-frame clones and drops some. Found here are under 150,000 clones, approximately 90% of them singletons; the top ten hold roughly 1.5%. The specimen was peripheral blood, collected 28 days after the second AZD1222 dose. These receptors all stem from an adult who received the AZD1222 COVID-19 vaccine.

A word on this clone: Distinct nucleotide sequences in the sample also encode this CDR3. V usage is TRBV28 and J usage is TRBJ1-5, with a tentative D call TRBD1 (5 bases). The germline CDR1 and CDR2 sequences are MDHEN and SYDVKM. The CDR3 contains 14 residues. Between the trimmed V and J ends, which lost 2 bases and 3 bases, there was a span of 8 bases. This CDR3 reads CASSLRGNNQPQHF. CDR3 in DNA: TGTGCCAGCAGTTTAAGGGGTAACAATCAGCCCCAGCATTTT.

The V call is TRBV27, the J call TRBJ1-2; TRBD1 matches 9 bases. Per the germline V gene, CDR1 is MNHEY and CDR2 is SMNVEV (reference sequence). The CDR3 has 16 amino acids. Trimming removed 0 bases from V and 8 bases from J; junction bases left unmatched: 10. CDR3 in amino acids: CASSLSAGTGIEGYTF. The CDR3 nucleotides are TGTGCCAGCAGTTTATCCGCCGGGACAGGGATTGAAGGCTACACCTTC.

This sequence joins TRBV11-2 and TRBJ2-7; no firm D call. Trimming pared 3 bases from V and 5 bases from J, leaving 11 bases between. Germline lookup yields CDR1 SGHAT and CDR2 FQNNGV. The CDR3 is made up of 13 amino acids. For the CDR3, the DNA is TGTGCCAGCAGCTTGGGCGGTTTAGACGAGCAGTACTTC. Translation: CASSLGGLDEQYF.

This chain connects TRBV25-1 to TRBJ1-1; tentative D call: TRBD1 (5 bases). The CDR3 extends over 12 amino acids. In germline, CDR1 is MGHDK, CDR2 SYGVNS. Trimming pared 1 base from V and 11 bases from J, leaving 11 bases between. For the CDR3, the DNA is TGTGCCAGCAGTGAATCAGGGTTTAGGGCTTTCTTT. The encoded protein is CASSESGFRAFF.

In DNA, the CDR3 is TGTGCCAGTAGTATCACGGCTTATGGCTACACCTTC. Protein: CASSITAYGYTF. The chain uses TRBV19 and TRBJ1-2; D is undetermined. The CDR3 consists of 12 residues. Looked up from germline, CDR1 is LNHDA and CDR2 is SQIVND (reference sequence). Trimming removed 3 bases from V and 5 bases from J, with 7 bases in between.

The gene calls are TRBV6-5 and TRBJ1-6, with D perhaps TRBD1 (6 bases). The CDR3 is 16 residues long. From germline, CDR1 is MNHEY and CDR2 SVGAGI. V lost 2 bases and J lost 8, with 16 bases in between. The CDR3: CASSYGTQRLDSPLHF. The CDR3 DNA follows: TGTGCCAGCAGTTACGGGACACAAAGATTGGATTCACCCCTCCACTTT.

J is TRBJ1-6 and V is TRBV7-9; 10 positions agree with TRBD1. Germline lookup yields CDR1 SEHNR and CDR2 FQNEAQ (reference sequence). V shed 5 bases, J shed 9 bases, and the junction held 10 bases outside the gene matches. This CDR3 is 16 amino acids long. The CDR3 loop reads CASSLGTGVRGSPLHF. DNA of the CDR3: TGTGCCAGCAGCCTCGGGACAGGGGTTCGAGGTTCACCCCTCCACTTT. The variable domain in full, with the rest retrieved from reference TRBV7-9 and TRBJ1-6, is DTGVSQNPRHKITKRGQNVTFRCDPISEHNRLYWYRQTLGQGPEFLTYFQNEAQLEKSRLLSDRFSAERPKGSFSTLEIQRTEQGDSAMYLCASSLGTGVRGSPLHFGNGTRLTVT.